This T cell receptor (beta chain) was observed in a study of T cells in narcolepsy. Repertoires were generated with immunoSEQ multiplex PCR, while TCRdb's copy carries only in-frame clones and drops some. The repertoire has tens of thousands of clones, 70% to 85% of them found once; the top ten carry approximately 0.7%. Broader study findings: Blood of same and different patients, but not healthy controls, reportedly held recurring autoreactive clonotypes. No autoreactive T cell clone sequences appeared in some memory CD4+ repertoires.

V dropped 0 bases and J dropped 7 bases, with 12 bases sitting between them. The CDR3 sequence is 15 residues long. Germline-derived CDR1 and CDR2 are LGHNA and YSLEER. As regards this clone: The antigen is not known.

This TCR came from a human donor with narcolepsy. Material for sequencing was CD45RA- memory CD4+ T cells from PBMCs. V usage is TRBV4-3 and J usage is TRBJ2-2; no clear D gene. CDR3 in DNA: TGCGCCAGCAGCCAAGATCGCCAGATTAGCGGGGAGCTGTTTTTT. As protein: CASSQDRQISGELFF.